This T cell receptor beta chain is drawn from a study of blood T cell repertoires in COVID-19. The wider study: PBMCs, B-cell-depleted T cells, or T cells provided the cDNA or gDNA that made up the material.

Two consecutive negative NP/OP PCR tests, clearance, or resolved symptoms defined Cohort 3 recovery. This CDR3 has 13 residues. V dropped 7 bases and J dropped 4 bases, with 13 bases sitting between them. The germline gives CDR1 LNHDA, CDR2 SQIVND (reference sequence). Per the study methods: Using reference gene primer amplification, nucleated cell counts were estimated. The protocol was immunoSEQ multiplex PCR, while the TCRdb copy is restricted to in-frame clones and leaves out a portion. V and J calls and clone size follow that table, whereas D and trimming were derived from the DNA. Of over 250,000 clones in the sample, 87% were seen once.

This receptor was identified in a young woman who had recovered from COVID-19. The chain has TRBV19 and TRBJ1-1; a weak D match, TRBD1 (5 bases). The sequenced material came from PBMCs or T cells enriched from blood (not recorded which). This CDR3 reads CASIRGYGTEAFF. The DNA of the CDR3 is TGTGCCAGTATTCGGGGGTACGGCACTGAAGCTTTCTTT. Combining the CDR3 with reference TRBV19 and TRBJ1-1 gives the whole variable domain DGGITQSPKYLFRKEGQNVTLSCEQNLNHDAMYWYRQDPGQGLRLIYYSQIVNDFQKGDIAEGYSVSREKKESFPLTVTSAQKNPTAFYLCASIRGYGTEAFFGQGTRLTVV.